A selection of T cell receptor beta chains follows, all from one sample in a study of blood T cell repertoires in COVID-19. The assay was immunoSEQ multiplex PCR, and TCRdb's table has in-frame clones only and misses some. Among 100,000 to 150,000 clones, around nine tenths were seen once, and the ten largest hold just over 2%. The sequencing input was peripheral blood. Receptors were obtained from a man aged 50 to 59 with COVID-19, enrolled during active disease. CDR3s include the opening cysteine and the closing phenylalanine or tryptophan. D genes are given only for firm matches. The size of a clone is reported for some rows only, either as once, few or many, or as a class for expanded clones.

cdr3_aa	cdr3_nt	clone_size	v_call	j_call	d_call	cdr3_length
CASSALRGITGELFF	TGTGCCAGCAGCGCCCTTCGAGGGATCACCGGGGAGCTGTTTTTT	-	TRBV5-6	TRBJ2-2	-	15
CASSLDRYGYTF	TGTGCCAGCAGCTTGGACAGATATGGCTACACCTTC	once	TRBV5-5	TRBJ1-2	-	12
CASSPKGGGKLFF	TGTGCCAGCAGCCCTAAGGGAGGGGGAAAACTGTTTTTT	-	TRBV14	TRBJ1-4	-	13
CASSLSRTYEQYF	TGTGCCAGCAGCTTATCTAGAACCTACGAGCAGTACTTC	-	TRBV7-3	TRBJ2-7	-	13
CASSWTTGEVGEQYF	TGCGCCAGCAGCTGGACCACAGGGGAGGTTGGCGAGCAGTACTTC	-	TRBV5-1	TRBJ2-7	-	15
CATSGTLAGAYNEQFF	TGTGCCACCAGTGGCACACTAGCGGGAGCCTACAATGAGCAGTTCTTC	once	TRBV24-1	TRBJ2-1	TRBD2	16
CASRRPPGTGWATEAFF	TGTGCCAGCAGACGACCCCCCGGGACAGGGTGGGCCACTGAAGCTTTCTTT	-	TRBV6-6	TRBJ1-1	TRBD1	17
CASSQGRSGSTDTQYF	TGCGCCAGCAGCCAAGGACGGAGCGGGAGTACAGATACGCAGTATTTT	-	TRBV4-1	TRBJ2-3	TRBD2	16
CASRRDTEKLFF	TGTGCCAGCCGCCGGGACACCGAAAAACTGTTTTTT	-	TRBV3-1/TRBV3-2	TRBJ1-4	-	12
CASSYEGSTGYGYTF	TGTGCCAGCAGTTACGAGGGCTCCACGGGCTATGGCTACACCTTC	-	TRBV6-2/TRBV6-3	TRBJ1-2	-	15